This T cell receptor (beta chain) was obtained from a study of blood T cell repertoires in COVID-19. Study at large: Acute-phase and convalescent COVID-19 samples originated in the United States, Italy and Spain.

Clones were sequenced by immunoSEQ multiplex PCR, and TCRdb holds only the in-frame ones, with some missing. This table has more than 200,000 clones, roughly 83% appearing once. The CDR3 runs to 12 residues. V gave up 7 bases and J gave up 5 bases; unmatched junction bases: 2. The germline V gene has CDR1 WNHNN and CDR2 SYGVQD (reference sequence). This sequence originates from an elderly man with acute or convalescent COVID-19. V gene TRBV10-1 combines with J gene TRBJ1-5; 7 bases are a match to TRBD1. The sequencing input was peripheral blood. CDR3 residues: CASKDRDQPQHF. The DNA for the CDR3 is TGCGCCAGCAAAGACAGGGATCAGCCCCAGCATTTT.